This T cell receptor (beta chain) is drawn from a study of T cell changes during pregnancy in multiple sclerosis. Using immunoSEQ multiplex PCR, the repertoire was profiled, and TCRdb retains in-frame clones only, with some absent. The profile shows tens of thousands of clones, 94% of them singletons. This clone was counted a single time. CDR1 and CDR2 from the germline V gene are SGDLS and YYNGEE. This CDR3 contains 14 residues. Trimming cost V 0 bases and J 1 base, with 7 bases left between them. The sequence derives from a female donor in good health, enrolled as a control in a pregnancy study. This specimen consisted of peripheral blood, obtained in the second trimester of pregnancy. The chain employs TRBV9 and TRBJ1-1; tentatively, D is TRBD1 (6 bases). This CDR3 is CASSVVGGNTEAFF. The CDR3 DNA is TGTGCCAGCAGCGTAGTAGGGGGGAACACTGAAGCTTTCTTT.